A single sample is the source of the 18 T cell receptor beta chains below, sequenced in a study of chemoradiotherapy in HPV16-positive cancers (dated by TCRdb to between 2021 and 2024). The library came from the immunoSEQ multiplex PCR assay. TCRdb stores this immuneACCESS table with in-frame sequences only. Part of the clones is absent; in the studies checked, under half of the shortfall reflects unresolved V genes, and no reason is known for the rest. In all, the sample holds about 36,000 clones, and 92% of those were seen once. The ten largest make up around 3.4% of the sample. The material sequenced was blood, taken from a patient who underwent chemoradiotherapy. The receptors come from a human donor with HPV-associated anogenital cancer.

J is TRBJ2-1 and V is TRBV5-4; D gene ambiguous. The CDR3 extends over 14 amino acids. The ends were cut back, 3 bases at V and 6 bases at J, with 13 bases in the middle. The V gene's germline CDR1 is SGHNT and CDR2 YYREEE (reference sequence). The CDR3 bases are TGTGCCAGCAGCTCGCAGACTGGGGTCAATGAGCAGTTCTTC. It translates to CASSSQTGVNEQFF.

The chain is built from TRBV2 and TRBJ2-1; D ambiguous. V dropped 8 bases and J dropped 1 base, with 15 bases sitting between them. The CDR3 loop spans 15 amino acids. Germline CDR1 is SNHLY and CDR2 is FYNNEI. CDR3: CASAQEFLSYNEQFF. Written as DNA, the CDR3 is TGTGCCAGCGCCCAGGAGTTCCTTTCCTACAATGAGCAGTTCTTC.

This chain joins TRBV5-4 and TRBJ2-6; D gene ambiguous. This CDR3 has 16 residues. Trimming removed 4 bases from V and 3 bases from J, with 14 bases in between. Germline CDR1 SGHNT, CDR2 YYREEE (reference sequence). CDR3 nucleotide sequence: TGTGCCAGCAGCCGGCCCGGTGGTGGTGGGGCCAACGTCCTGACTTTC. Translated, it gives CASSRPGGGGANVLTF. Together with reference TRBV5-4 and TRBJ2-6, the CDR3 gives the full variable domain: ETGVTQSPTHLIKTRGQQVTLRCSSQSGHNTVSWYQQALGQGPQFIFQYYREEENGRGNFPPRFSGLQFPNYSSELNVNALELDDSALYLCASSRPGGGGANVLTFGAGSRLTVL.

The rearrangement joins TRBV6-6 to TRBJ2-2, with 10 positions matching TRBD1. This CDR3 spans 12 amino acids. J gave up 6 bases and V 8 bases, and 0 bases lay outside the gene matches. Germline values: CDR1 MNHNY, CDR2 SVGAGI (reference sequence). Here the CDR3 DNA reads TGTGCCAGCGGGACAGGGGCCGGGGAGCTGTTTTTT. Protein: CASGTGAGELFF.

The rearrangement joins TRBV11-1 to TRBJ1-2, with D possibly TRBD1 on 5 matching bases. The CDR3 is 15 amino acids. Germline V gene sequence: CDR1 SGHAT, CDR2 FQDESV (reference sequence). V was cut by 2 bases and J by 3 bases, with 13 bases left in between. This chain's CDR3 is CASSLILGADYGYTF. Written as DNA, the CDR3 is TGTGCCAGCAGCTTAATCCTCGGGGCAGACTATGGCTACACCTTC.

V is TRBV6-1 and J is TRBJ2-1; D unresolved. Trimming pared 3 bases from V and 2 bases from J, leaving 8 bases between. Germline V gene lookup returns CDR1 MNHNS and CDR2 SASEGT. CDR3 length equals 14 residues. The CDR3 coding sequence is TGTGCCAGCAGTGAGGAGCAAACCTACAATGAGCAGTTCTTC. Translated: CASSEEQTYNEQFF.

This clone has more than one count but fewer than ten. This sequence joins TRBV27 and TRBJ1-2; no firm D call. Germline CDR1 MNHEY, CDR2 SMNVEV (reference sequence). V shed 5 bases and J shed 7 bases, with 17 bases lying between them. This CDR3 spans 14 amino acids. CDR3 amino acids: CASSPLGPPGGYTF. DNA of the CDR3: TGTGCCAGCAGTCCCTTAGGTCCCCCGGGTGGCTACACCTTC.

This clone was seen only once. The chain recombines TRBV7-2 with TRBJ2-3; TRBD2 aligns across 12 bases. The CDR3 runs 15 residues. J lost 4 bases, V lost 2 bases, and 1 base had no gene match. CDR1 and CDR2 (germline): SGHTA, FQGNSA. The CDR3 region is CASSLTSGGPDTQYF. The CDR3 DNA is TGTGCCAGCAGCTTAACTAGCGGGGGGCCAGATACGCAGTATTTT.

CDR3 residues: CASSPREGGNQPQHF. CDR3 nucleotide sequence: TGTGCCAGTAGTCCCAGGGAGGGCGGCAATCAGCCCCAGCATTTT. This chain connects TRBV19 to TRBJ1-5; TRBD1 might be the D (5 bases). The CDR3 is 15 residues long. With 5 bases removed from V and 2 bases from J, the gap between germline ends came to 13 bases. CDR1 LNHDA and CDR2 SQIVND come from the germline V gene (reference sequence).

The chain uses TRBV5-1 and TRBJ1-1; D not certain. Germline CDR1 reads SGHRS; CDR2 reads YFSETQ. Trimming took off 0 bases at V and 0 bases at J, with 9 bases between the two ends. The CDR3 has 15 amino acids. Here the CDR3 DNA reads TGCGCCAGCAGCTTGGGAGGTCAGATGAACACTGAAGCTTTCTTT. Protein: CASSLGGQMNTEAFF.

This rearrangement joins TRBV6-6 to TRBJ2-3; 8 bases are a match to TRBD1. Germline lookup yields CDR1 MNHNY and CDR2 SVGAGI (reference sequence). V lost 5 bases, J lost 3 bases, and 7 bases stayed unmatched. The CDR3 has 15 amino acids. This chain's CDR3 is CASSRPGQVTDTQYF. DNA for the CDR3: TGTGCCAGCAGTCGGCCGGGACAGGTAACAGATACGCAGTATTTT.

This sequence joins TRBV13 and TRBJ1-2; a weak D match, TRBD1 (5 bases). Germline-derived CDR1 and CDR2 are PRHDT and FYEKMQ (reference sequence). Trimming took 10 bases from V and 2 from J, leaving 14 bases between them. The CDR3 sequence is 13 residues long. The CDR3 sequence: CATGAGTNYGYTF. The CDR3 nucleotides read TGTGCCACCGGGGCGGGGACCAACTATGGCTACACCTTC.

This rearrangement joins TRBV18 to TRBJ2-1; weak D call: TRBD1 (5 bases). Germline assignment: CDR1 KGHSH and CDR2 LQKENI. The CDR3 spans 14 residues. V was pared by 6 bases and J by 4 bases, with 13 bases between. The chain's CDR3 is CASSPQGGYNEQFF. CDR3 nucleotides: TGTGCCAGCTCTCCCCAGGGCGGATACAATGAGCAGTTCTTC.

This clone was counted between two and nine times. This chain links TRBV5-1 with TRBJ1-2; a possible D gene is TRBD1 (6 bases). The CDR3 has 15 residues. Trimming pared 0 bases from V and 8 bases from J, leaving 17 bases between. Germline V gene data show CDR1 as SGHRS and CDR2 as YFSETQ. DNA for the CDR3: TGCGCCAGCAGCTTGGGGTCAGGGGATACGGGCGGCTACACCTTC. As protein: CASSLGSGDTGGYTF.

The genes are TRBV9 and TRBJ1-4, with D uncertain. The CDR3 length is 12 residues. The V end was cut by 2 bases, the J end by 5 bases, with 4 bases between. Germline V gene data show CDR1 as SGDLS and CDR2 as YYNGEE. The CDR3 loop reads CASSVGNEKLFF. The DNA for the CDR3 is TGTGCCAGCAGCGTGGGGAATGAAAAACTGTTTTTT.

The chain joins TRBV11-2 to TRBJ2-2; D ambiguous. The CDR3 spans 13 residues. V lost 7 bases to trimming and J lost 0 bases, with 6 bases between them. Germline CDR1 SGHAT, CDR2 FQNNGV. The CDR3 loop is CASKGTNTGELFF. The CDR3 DNA follows: TGTGCCAGCAAAGGGACGAACACCGGGGAGCTGTTTTTT.

The chain is built from TRBV9 and TRBJ2-5; possibly TRBD1 for D (6 bases). Germline CDR1 SGDLS, CDR2 YYNGEE. Trimming cost V 0 bases and J 2 bases, with 14 bases left between them. This CDR3 region has 16 residues. The CDR3 loop is CASSVGGHSFQETQYF. In DNA, the CDR3 is TGTGCCAGCAGCGTAGGGGGACATTCCTTTCAAGAGACCCAGTACTTC.

This clone occurred once. The chain recombines TRBV11-2 with TRBJ2-2; D remains ambiguous. This CDR3 region has 15 residues. Germline-derived CDR1 and CDR2 are SGHAT and FQNNGV. The germline V and J ends were trimmed by 1 base and 0 bases, with 6 bases remaining between them. For the CDR3, the DNA is TGTGCCAGCAGCTTAGTTGGACCGAACACCGGGGAGCTGTTTTTT. This encodes CASSLVGPNTGELFF. Together with reference TRBV11-2 and TRBJ2-2, the CDR3 gives the full variable domain: EAGVAQSPRYKIIEKRQSVAFWCNPISGHATLYWYQQILGQGPKLLIQFQNNGVVDDSQLPKDRFSAERLKGVDSTLKIQPAKLEDSAVYLCASSLVGPNTGELFFGEGSRLTVL.